A selection of T cell receptor beta chains follows, all from one sample in a study of T cells in Graves' hyperthyroidism and ophthalmopathy. From the multiplex PCR reads, TCRdb called clonotypes with MiXCR, one entry per CDR3 protein. Seen here are hundreds of thousands of distinct CDR3 sequences, 13% to 15% observed once, and the top ten hold under 15%. Sequencing was performed on blood. These receptors were taken from a woman between 45 and 60 years old with Graves' ophthalmopathy. The CDR3 runs from the conserved cysteine through the conserved F or W. D genes are given only for firm matches. Clone sizes are given selectively: once, few, many, or a class where the clone is expanded.

TGTGCCAGCAGTTTCGTACCCAGCCAAGCTTTCTTT,CASSFVPSQAFF,TRBV28,many,TRBJ1-1,NA
TGTGCCAGCAGCTTAGAGCGGGGGCGTCTGCCCCTGAACACTGAAGCTTTCTTT,CASSLERGRLPLNTEAFF,TRBV7-9,many,TRBJ1-1,NA
TGTGCCAGCAGTTTATTTTGGGACAGGAGGTACGAGCAGTACTTC,CASSLFWDRRYEQYF,TRBV28,many,TRBJ2-7,TRBD1
TGCGCCAGCAGCCTCTACGTCGAGCAGTACTTC,CASSLYVEQYF,TRBV5-1,many,TRBJ2-7,NA
TGTGCCTGGAGCGGGGGGAACAGCAATCAGCCCCAGCATTTT,CAWSGGNSNQPQHF,TRBV30,NA,TRBJ1-5,NA
TGTGCCAGCAGCCCACCTCTAGGACTAGCGGGACGCCGGGGGACAGATACGCAGTATTTT,CASSPPLGLAGRRGTDTQYF,TRBV7-9,NA,TRBJ2-3,TRBD2
TGCAGCGTTGGTAGTATGTTGGGACAGCCTACCGGGGAGCTGTTTTTT,CSVGSMLGQPTGELFF,TRBV29-1,many,TRBJ2-2,TRBD1
TGTGCCAGCAAGGTCCAGGGCTACACCTTC,CASKVQGYTF,TRBV2,many,TRBJ1-2,NA
TGTGCCAGCAGCCGGGGACAGGAGATGAACACTGAAGCTTTCTTT,CASSRGQEMNTEAFF,TRBV7-6,many,TRBJ1-1,TRBD1
TGTGCCAGCAGCTTCGGCGGAGGGGCGGCTCAGCCCCAGCATTTT,CASSFGGGAAQPQHF,TRBV5-1,NA,TRBJ1-5,NA
TGTGCCAGCAGTGTTTACCGGTGGGAGCAGTACTTC,CASSVYRWEQYF,TRBV28,few,TRBJ2-7,NA
TGTGCCACCAGTTTTGGGGCCGGCGAGCAGTTCTTC,CATSFGAGEQFF,TRBV24-1,NA,TRBJ2-1,NA
TGCAGTGCTCCCTTGGGGGGTTTGGAGACCCAGTACTTC,CSAPLGGLETQYF,TRBV20-1,many,TRBJ2-5,NA
TGTGCCAGCAGACCGACTAGCGGGAGAGTGAGCGGGGAGCTGTTTTTT,CASRPTSGRVSGELFF,TRBV7-9,many,TRBJ2-2,TRBD2
TGTGCCAGCAGCCCTCCGGGGCCCCGGAGCTCCTACGAGCAGTACTTC,CASSPPGPRSSYEQYF,TRBV7-9,NA,TRBJ2-7,NA
TGTGCCAGCAGCCAAGTACCGGGTGTTGGCTACACCTTC,CASSQVPGVGYTF,TRBV3-1,many,TRBJ1-2,NA
TGCAGTGCTAGAGAACTAGCGGGAGTGGTCTACAATGAGCAGTTCTTC,CSARELAGVVYNEQFF,TRBV20-1,many,TRBJ2-1,TRBD2
TGTGCCAGCAGTTTAGGACGCTTGGACACCATATATTTT,CASSLGRLDTIYF,TRBV28,many,TRBJ1-3,NA
TGTGCCAGCAGTGTCAAGGGTCTGGGAACTGAAGCTTTCTTT,CASSVKGLGTEAFF,TRBV2,many,TRBJ1-1,NA
TGTGCCAGCAGCCAAGAAGGAGGAGCGCGCAATGAGCAGTTCTTC,CASSQEGGARNEQFF,TRBV3-1,many,TRBJ2-1,NA
TGTGCCAGCAGCCAAGTAGTAGGAGACACTGAAGCTTTCTTT,CASSQVVGDTEAFF,TRBV3-1,many,TRBJ1-1,NA
TGTGCCAGCAGATCAGGAGCCGGGGAGCTGTTTTTT,CASRSGAGELFF,TRBV6-1,many,TRBJ2-2,NA
TGTGCCAGCAGCCCCTGGACAGGGGGCCTAGAAAAACTGTTTTTT,CASSPWTGGLEKLFF,TRBV11-3,few,TRBJ1-4,TRBD1
TGTGCCAGCAGTGACGGGACTAGCGGTAACACCGGGGAGCTGTTTTTT,CASSDGTSGNTGELFF,TRBV6-1,many,TRBJ2-2,TRBD2
TGTGCCACCAGCAGAGATAGGCAGGGGGCGATGGAGACCCAGTACTTC,CATSRDRQGAMETQYF,TRBV15,few,TRBJ2-5,TRBD1
TGTGCCAGCAGCTTAGTGGCAGGTGGGCCCCGGAGGGCCCAGTACTTC,CASSLVAGGPRRAQYF,TRBV7-9,NA,TRBJ2-5,NA
TGTGCCACCAGTGATTTTTGGACTAGCGGGAGGCACAGCAACGAGCAGTACTTC,CATSDFWTSGRHSNEQYF,TRBV24-1,many,TRBJ2-7,TRBD2
TGTGCCATCAGCGGCGGACTAGCACAAGAGACCCAGTACTTC,CAISGGLAQETQYF,TRBV10-3,few,TRBJ2-5,TRBD2
TGTGCCAGCAGCTTGGTGGGAGGGCCCTCAAATGAGCAGTTCTTC,CASSLVGGPSNEQFF,TRBV5-4,many,TRBJ2-1,TRBD2